The 25 T cell receptor beta chains reported below all come from one sample, sequenced in a study of T cells in Graves' hyperthyroidism and ophthalmopathy (dated by TCRdb to the late 2010s). Receptor libraries were prepared by multiplex PCR. Sequencing took place on an Illumina HiSeq 2000. The TCR beta CDR3 regions were amplified from RNA transcripts. The TCR CDR3 was subjected to a first round of RT-PCR using the HTBI primer set and the Qiagen OneStep RT-PCR kit. Clones were called with MiXCR by TCRdb after fastp trimmed the public reads at Q25, and only in-frame beta chains were retained. When rows share a CDR3 protein, they turn into one entry using the most common DNA and genes. Counted in this sample were around 690,000 distinct CDR3 sequences; roughly 20% of them appeared once. Under 35% of the sample comes from the top ten. The sample comprised blood. The receptors stem from a man younger than 45 with Graves' ophthalmopathy.

The chain combines TRBV7-9 with TRBJ1-6; unclear D gene. Trimming cost V 4 bases and J 10 bases, with 14 bases left between them. Per germline, CDR1 SEHNR and CDR2 FQNEAQ (reference sequence). The CDR3 runs 14 residues. CDR3 in amino acids: CASSSAERVSPLHF. The CDR3 nucleotides read TGTGCCAGCAGCTCGGCGGAACGGGTCTCACCCCTCCACTTT. Supplemented by reference TRBV7-9 and TRBJ1-6, the full variable domain reads DTGVSQNPRHKITKRGQNVTFRCDPISEHNRLYWYRQTLGQGPEFLTYFQNEAQLEKSRLLSDRFSAERPKGSFSTLEIQRTEQGDSAMYLCASSSAERVSPLHFGNGTRLTVT.

This clonotype was observed a handful of times. This sequence joins TRBV4-1 and TRBJ2-1; 11 bases agree with TRBD2. This CDR3 spans 15 amino acids. Trimming removed 1 base from V and 10 bases from J; junction bases left unmatched: 6. Germline assignment: CDR1 MGHRA and CDR2 YSYEKL. CDR3 sequence reads: CASSQGGLAEREQFF. In DNA, the CDR3 is TGCGCCAGCAGCCAAGGGGGACTAGCGGAACGAGAGCAGTTCTTC.

In its sample, this clonotype was seen a few times. The rearrangement links TRBV11-2 to TRBJ2-7; D is unclear. Germline lookup yields CDR1 SGHAT and CDR2 FQNNGV. The CDR3 loop spans 14 amino acids. V lost 0 bases to trimming and J lost 2 bases, with 8 bases between them. The CDR3 DNA reads TGTGCCAGCAGCTTAGAACGCGTGGCCTACGAGCAGTACTTC. This sequence encodes CASSLERVAYEQYF.

This chain uses TRBV20-1 with TRBJ2-1, with 9 bases identical to TRBD1. The CDR3 length is 15 residues. Germline trimming cut 5 bases from V and 5 bases from J; bases unmatched to any gene: 10. Per germline, CDR1 DFQATT and CDR2 SNEGSKA (reference sequence). The CDR3 DNA follows: TGCAGTGCTCTGAGCCGGGACAGGGTGGACAATGAGCAGTTCTTC. Protein: CSALSRDRVDNEQFF.

The chain employs TRBV5-1 and TRBJ2-5; unclear D gene. The CDR3 consists of 15 residues. CDR1 SGHRS and CDR2 YFSETQ come from the germline V gene. The ends were cut back, 0 bases at V and 0 bases at J, with 9 bases in the middle. The CDR3 sequence is CASSLGGRDQETQYF. In DNA form, the CDR3 reads TGCGCCAGCAGCTTGGGTGGGCGAGACCAAGAGACCCAGTACTTC.

The chain has TRBV3-1 and TRBJ2-7, with 7 bases that match TRBD2. J lost 7 bases, V lost 4 bases, and 19 bases had no gene match. Germline values: CDR1 LGHDT, CDR2 YNNKEL (reference sequence). The CDR3 loop spans 17 amino acids. In DNA, the CDR3 is TGTGCCAGCAGCCCAAGATTTCGGGACTATTCCCAGTGGGAGCAGTACTTC. It codes for CASSPRFRDYSQWEQYF.

The sample holds one count of this clonotype. The J gene is TRBJ1-5, the V gene TRBV6-1; D gene ambiguous. The V gene's germline CDR1 is MNHNS and CDR2 SASEGT. V was shortened by 6 bases and J by 0 bases, with 12 bases between the two germline ends. The CDR3 is 15 amino acids. CDR3 sequence reads: CASSNSGYSNQPQHF. CDR3 sequence (DNA): TGTGCCAGCAGCAACAGTGGGTATAGCAATCAGCCCCAGCATTTT.

This clonotype was recorded a few times. The V gene is TRBV3-1, the J gene TRBJ2-7, with D possibly matching TRBD2 (5 bases). The CDR3 is 14 amino acids. Germline CDR1 LGHDT, CDR2 YNNKEL (reference sequence). Deletions cut 1 base from V and 3 bases from J, with 10 bases between. In nucleotides, the CDR3 is TGTGCCAGCAGCCAAGGAGGGTATGACTACGAGCAGTACTTC. It codes for CASSQGGYDYEQYF.

The J gene is TRBJ2-1, the V gene TRBV6-2 or TRBV6-3; D gene unclear. CDR3 length: 11 residues. Germline CDR1 MNHEY, CDR2 SVGEGT. The V end was cut by 7 bases, the J end by 6 bases, with 7 bases between. For the CDR3, the DNA is TGTGCCAGCACCAGCCGCAATGAGCAGTTCTTC. Protein sequence: CASTSRNEQFF.

This clonotype was observed many times. The chain joins TRBV7-9 to TRBJ2-7, with 9 bases lining up with TRBD2. This CDR3 contains 15 residues. The germline V gene has CDR1 SEHNR and CDR2 FQNEAQ (reference sequence). After removal of 3 bases from V and 4 bases from J, the junction contained 7 bases not matched to a gene. For the CDR3, the DNA is TGTGCCAGCAGCTTTCCCGGGACTAGCCGGTACGAGCAGTACTTC. This codes for CASSFPGTSRYEQYF. Full variable domain (remainder filled in from reference TRBV7-9 and TRBJ2-7): DTGVSQNPRHKITKRGQNVTFRCDPISEHNRLYWYRQTLGQGPEFLTYFQNEAQLEKSRLLSDRFSAERPKGSFSTLEIQRTEQGDSAMYLCASSFPGTSRYEQYFGPGTRLTVT.

In this sample, this clonotype turned up once. Just one base apart from a much larger clone, this may be a read error. The CDR3 carries no conserved terminal phenylalanine or tryptophan, so it likely arises from a read error. J is TRBJ1-1 and V is TRBV12-3 or TRBV12-4; unclear D gene. CDR3 length equals 13 residues. Trimming took off 3 bases at V and 1 base at J, with 6 bases between the two ends. CDR3 region: CASSFQQNTEAFS. The DNA of the CDR3 is TGTGCCAGCAGTTTTCAACAGAACACTGAAGCTTTCTCT.

This clonotype has ten or more counts. The rearrangement joins TRBV7-2 to TRBJ2-7; no definite D call. CDR1 and CDR2 (germline): SGHTA, FQGNSA. Trimming took off 1 base at V and 6 bases at J, with 10 bases between the two ends. This CDR3 is built from 13 residues. This chain's CDR3 is CASSLVLSGEQYF. As DNA, the CDR3 is TGTGCCAGCAGCTTAGTACTTTCGGGCGAGCAGTACTTC.

About this clonotype: At one boundary the junction diverges from the germline segment, which might be a read error. V usage is TRBV30 and J usage is TRBJ1-3; D not resolved. CDR1 is GTSNPN and CDR2 is SVGIG in the germline V gene (reference sequence). CDR3 size: 13 residues. CDR3 amino acids: CAWSVSGISPDDF. The CDR3 nucleotides are TGTGCCTGGAGTGTTAGCGGAATCTCCCCTGACGATTTT. The whole variable domain, remainder taken from reference TRBV30 and TRBJ1-3, is SQTIHQWPATLVQPVGSPLSLECTVEGTSNPNLYWYRQAAGRGLQLLFYSVGIGQISSEVPQNLSASRPQDRQFILSSKKLLLSDSGFYLCAWSVSGISPDDFGEGSWLTVV.

This clonotype was picked up a small number of times. The CDR3 loop is CASSLAGTSGKSSYEQYF. The DNA of the CDR3 is TGCGCCAGCAGCTTGGCCGGGACTAGCGGGAAGTCATCCTACGAGCAGTACTTC. V is TRBV5-1 and J is TRBJ2-7, with 13 bases identical to TRBD2. The CDR3 spans 18 residues. From germline, CDR1 is SGHRS and CDR2 YFSETQ. The trim removed 0 bases at V and 1 base at J, leaving 7 bases unmatched.

This clonotype was found many times. The genes are TRBV2 and TRBJ2-3; D not certain. Germline values: CDR1 SNHLY, CDR2 FYNNEI. This CDR3 contains 13 residues. V was trimmed by 7 bases and J by 4 bases, leaving 12 bases between them. The DNA for the CDR3 is TGTGCCAGCACTCTAGGTTTATCAGATACGCAGTATTTT. It yields the protein CASTLGLSDTQYF.

This clonotype was observed a single time. The rearrangement joins TRBV12-3 or TRBV12-4 to TRBJ2-5; 8 positions match TRBD1. The trim removed 3 bases at V and 2 bases at J, leaving 14 bases unmatched. CDR3 length equals 18 residues. CDR3 nucleotides: TGTGCCAGCAGTTTTCTTATCCCCGGACAGGGCCATCAAGAGACCCAGTACTTC. Its protein product is CASSFLIPGQGHQETQYF.

This clonotype was detected ten times or more. The chain couples TRBV11-2 to TRBJ2-5; maybe TRBD1 (6 bases). The CDR3 runs to 16 residues. Trimming stripped 1 base from V and 2 bases from J, with 14 bases between. The germline V gene encodes CDR1 SGHAT and CDR2 FQNNGV. The CDR3 spells CASSLGWGRWQETQYF. CDR3 sequence (DNA): TGTGCCAGCAGCTTAGGGTGGGGGCGTTGGCAAGAGACCCAGTACTTC. Complete variable domain (other parts from reference TRBV11-2 and TRBJ2-5): EAGVAQSPRYKIIEKRQSVAFWCNPISGHATLYWYQQILGQGPKLLIQFQNNGVVDDSQLPKDRFSAERLKGVDSTLKIQPAKLEDSAVYLCASSLGWGRWQETQYFGPGTRLLVL.

This clonotype was picked up a small number of times. The chain has TRBV29-1 and TRBJ2-7; D may be TRBD2 (5 bases). Germline CDR1 is SQVTM and CDR2 is ANQGSEA. This CDR3 is 12 amino acids long. The germline V and J ends were trimmed by 1 base and 6 bases, with 10 bases remaining between them. The CDR3 is CSVEGGSGEQYF. Written as DNA, the CDR3 is TGCAGCGTTGAAGGAGGGTCGGGCGAGCAGTACTTC.

V usage is TRBV20-1 and J usage is TRBJ1-2; D gene uncertain. Trimming took off 0 bases at V and 4 bases at J, with 12 bases between the two ends. From germline, CDR1 is DFQATT and CDR2 SNEGSKA (reference sequence). The CDR3 has 14 amino acids. The DNA of the CDR3 is TGCAGTGCTAGAGATTATCCGGACGGCTATGGCTACACCTTC. Translating gives CSARDYPDGYGYTF.

This clonotype was counted many times. The chain couples TRBV28 to TRBJ2-1; D might be TRBD2 (6 bases). The CDR3 is 16 residues long. V lost 6 bases to trimming and J lost 0 bases, with 15 bases between them. In germline, CDR1 is MDHEN, CDR2 SYDVKM. The CDR3 sequence: CASRTGAGSSYNEQFF. CDR3 bases: TGTGCCAGCAGAACGGGAGCCGGGAGCTCCTACAATGAGCAGTTCTTC. Based on the CDR3 plus reference TRBV28 and TRBJ2-1, the full variable domain is DVKVTQSSRYLVKRTGEKVFLECVQDMDHENMFWYRQDPGLGLRLIYFSYDVKMKEKGDIPEGYSVSREKKERFSLILESASTNQTSMYLCASRTGAGSSYNEQFFGPGTRLTVL.

The chain employs TRBV10-1 and TRBJ2-3; 8 bases are shared with TRBD2. Germline V CDR1 and CDR2: WNHNN, SYGVQD (reference sequence). V shed 6 bases, J shed 3 bases, and the junction held 8 bases outside the gene matches. CDR3 length equals 15 residues. DNA for the CDR3: TGCGCCAGCAGCTCTGGAGCGGGAGCTACAGATACGCAGTATTTT. This encodes CASSSGAGATDTQYF.

This clonotype showed up many times. The genes are TRBV30 and TRBJ1-1; D is ambiguous. Trimming took 2 bases from V and 3 from J, leaving 13 bases between them. Germline-derived CDR1 and CDR2 are GTSNPN and SVGIG (reference sequence). CDR3 length: 14 residues. In nucleotides, the CDR3 is TGTGCCTGGAGTTCCGGCCTTAGGGACACTGAAGCTTTCTTT. Its protein is CAWSSGLRDTEAFF.

This clonotype was seen a few times. The chain recombines TRBV11-2 with TRBJ2-5; the D gene is possibly TRBD2 (5 bases). CDR3 length: 15 amino acids. CDR1 is SGHAT, CDR2 FQNNGV, per germline. V gave up 5 bases and J gave up 7 bases, with 20 bases separating them. The CDR3 reads CASSQEMGIRGTQYF. For the CDR3, the DNA is TGTGCCAGCAGCCAGGAGATGGGTATTCGGGGGACCCAGTACTTC.

This clonotype occurred many times. V usage is TRBV30 and J usage is TRBJ2-7; D perhaps matches TRBD2 (6 bases). The germline V gene has CDR1 GTSNPN and CDR2 SVGIG (reference sequence). The CDR3 has 13 residues. Trimming took off 2 bases at V and 2 bases at J, with 10 bases between the two ends. CDR3 DNA: TGTGCCTGGAGTTTCGGCGGGACCTACGAGCAGTACTTC. It encodes CAWSFGGTYEQYF.

This clonotype was detected ten times or more. The chain employs TRBV7-2 and TRBJ2-3; 8 bases are a match to TRBD2. Trimming cost V 1 base and J 2 bases; bases outside gene matches: 8. Germline lookup yields CDR1 SGHTA and CDR2 FQGNSA. CDR3 length: 17 residues. This CDR3 is CASSLVGRAGVTDTQYF. The DNA for the CDR3 is TGTGCCAGCAGCTTAGTCGGTAGAGCGGGAGTCACAGATACGCAGTATTTT.